The 8 T cell receptor beta chains below come from one sample, sequenced in a study of T cells in localized non-small cell lung cancer. TCRdb's table, derived via immunoSEQ multiplex PCR, lists solely in-frame clones and lacks some. The data show about 8,200 clones, 55% to 75% seen once. Sequencing was performed on lymph node tissue, taken before any cancer treatment. Every receptor here comes from a male donor aged 60 or older with stage I squamous cell lung carcinoma.

This rearrangement joins TRBV29-1 to TRBJ2-7; TRBD2 agrees at 8 bases. With 2 bases clipped from V and 4 bases from J, the junction kept 4 bases outside the gene matches. The V gene's germline CDR1 is SQVTM and CDR2 ANQGSEA. The CDR3 spans 13 residues. DNA for the CDR3: TGCAGCGTTGAAATTAGCGGGACGTACGAGCAGTACTTC. Protein sequence: CSVEISGTYEQYF.

By frequency in the sample, this clone is large. This chain's CDR3 is CASSLGGEGEAFF. Written as DNA, the CDR3 is TGTGCCAGCAGTTTGGGGGGAGAGGGTGAAGCTTTCTTT. The chain is built from TRBV25-1 and TRBJ1-1; perhaps TRBD1 as D (5 bases). Trimming stripped 5 bases from V and 7 bases from J, with 14 bases between. CDR3 length: 13 amino acids. The V gene's germline CDR1 is MGHDK and CDR2 SYGVNS.

The gene calls are TRBV4-1 and TRBJ2-3; the D gene is possibly TRBD2 (5 bases). Germline V CDR1 and CDR2: MGHRA, YSYEKL. V was clipped by 2 bases and J by 9 bases, with 12 bases between them. CDR3 length: 13 residues. CDR3 residues: CASSQPPGTTQYF. DNA for the CDR3: TGCGCCAGCAGCCAACCCCCGGGAACGACGCAGTATTTT.

The chain couples TRBV19 to TRBJ1-2; D call uncertain. The germline CDR1 and CDR2 sequences are LNHDA and SQIVND (reference sequence). The length of the CDR3 is 12 residues. V was shortened by 8 bases and J by 0 bases, with 7 bases between the two germline ends. The CDR3 is CASLGANYGYTF. The DNA of the CDR3 is TGTGCCAGTCTTGGAGCTAACTATGGCTACACCTTC.

V usage is TRBV6-4 and J usage is TRBJ2-1; D not resolved. The CDR3 totals 11 residues. CDR1 and CDR2 from the germline V gene are MRHNA and SNTAGT. V gave up 9 bases and J gave up 8 bases, with 11 bases separating them. CDR3 nucleotide sequence: TGTGCCAGTACAGCCATTTATGAGCAGTTCTTC. It yields the protein CASTAIYEQFF.

This rearrangement joins TRBV5-1 to TRBJ1-2, with TRBD1 matching over 7 bases. The CDR3 spans 14 residues. V trimming: 4 bases; J trimming: 3 bases; junction bases outside the gene matches: 6. Germline V lookup: CDR1 SGHRS, CDR2 YFSETQ. The CDR3 reads CASSPGQVDYGYTF. The DNA for the CDR3 is TGCGCCAGCAGCCCCGGACAGGTAGACTATGGCTACACCTTC.

The chain employs TRBV14 and TRBJ2-7; D unresolved. Looked up from germline, CDR1 is SGHDN and CDR2 is FVKESK. CDR3 length: 12 amino acids. Trimming pared 5 bases from V and 0 bases from J, leaving 5 bases between. The CDR3 sequence is CASSFSSYEQYF. Here the CDR3 DNA reads TGTGCCAGCAGCTTTAGCTCCTACGAGCAGTACTTC. Filled out from reference TRBV14 and TRBJ2-7, the complete variable domain reads EAGVTQFPSHSVIEKGQTVTLRCDPISGHDNLYWYRRVMGKEIKFLLHFVKESKQDESGMPNNRFLAERTGGTYSTLKVQPAELEDSGVYFCASSFSSYEQYFGPGTRLTVT.

J is TRBJ2-3 and V is TRBV19; 7 bases agree with TRBD1. This CDR3 has 12 amino acids. CDR1 and CDR2 from the germline V gene are LNHDA and SQIVND (reference sequence). Trimming took 3 bases from V and 7 from J; bases not matched to a gene: 1. The CDR3: CASSMGQYTQYF. Written as DNA, the CDR3 is TGTGCCAGTAGTATGGGACAGTATACGCAGTATTTT.